This T cell receptor beta chain was captured by sequencing in a study of blood T cell repertoires in COVID-19 (dated by TCRdb to the early 2020s). Describing the broader study: Samples from collaborators originated in the United States, Italy and Spain and spanned both the acute and convalescent phases of COVID-19. The material from the prospective study consisted of cDNA or gDNA derived from T cells, B-cell-depleted T cells, or PBMCs. The dataset comprised deeply sampled blood TCRbeta repertoires from subjects exposed to, actively infected with, or recovered from COVID-19. The repertoires were released in a freely available public database intended as a resource for research on the immune response to SARS-CoV-2. The samples were drawn from the first 160 participants of the ongoing ImmuneRACE study and from about 1,200 subjects provided by 6 global collaborators. The sample metadata nearly always contained a de-identified subject ID, COVID-19 status, age in years and sex. Where HLA class I and class II types were available, the types were taken from metadata supplied by the sample provider, not from assay-based typing. The study at large found these results: Clinical and demographic metadata were provided uncurated, with the amount varying by source and participant.

In the prospective study, participants were roughly 18 to 89 years old, resided in 25 or so geographic areas of the United States, and were enrolled through a virtual design. In the prospective study, cohorts were assigned on the basis of participant-reported clinical history obtained from a screening survey and a study questionnaire. For ImmuneRACE Cohort 3, a participant was defined as recovered based on two consecutive negative NP/OP PCR tests, clearance by a healthcare professional, or resolution of symptoms. Each participant in the prospective study had whole blood, serum and a nasopharyngeal or oropharyngeal swab collected by mobile phlebotomists. Participants in the prospective study had the option to provide additional blood draws and questionnaires over an approximately 2-month period. Prospective study blood samples were shipped either frozen or at room temperature before DNA extraction.

TCRbeta CDR3 regions were amplified from genomic DNA by means of the immunoSEQ Assay, a bias-controlled multiplex PCR. For the original study's pipeline: The number of nucleated cells in each sample was estimated by amplification of reference gene primers within the assay. Sequence reads were collapsed and filtered to measure the absolute abundance of every unique TCRbeta CDR3 rearrangement. For each sample, productive Simpson clonality was calculated as the square root of Simpson's diversity index over productive rearrangements. In its TCRdb copy, this immuneACCESS table keeps in-frame sequences only and misses some clones. Where compared with another copy, unresolved V genes explain less than half of these, and the others have no known cause. The V and J calls and clone size come from that table; D and trimming were worked out from the DNA. This sample gives about 370,000 clones in total; 80% to 90% of them show up just once. Roughly 0.99% of the sample goes to the ten largest clones.

In regard to this clone: Its antigen is unknown. No much larger clone exists at a distance of one base, and base qualities are not known.

The CDR3, from cysteine to phenylalanine, totals 17 residues. CDR3 DNA is the only sequence kept; it has 51 bases, read in frame from the first base. V is cut back by 0 bases and J by 3 bases, with 6 bases in the junction unmatched. Looking up the germline V gene yields CDR1 SGDLS and CDR2 YYNGEE. The sequence links TRBV9 to TRBJ2-2, and 9 junction bases match TRBD2. The sequence derives from a man between 18 and 35 years old who had recovered from COVID-19. Sequencing was carried out using PBMCs or T cells enriched from blood (not recorded which). The CDR3 reads as follows: CASSVAEAGGHTGELFF. The nucleotide sequence reads as follows: TGTGCCAGCAGCGTAGCGGAAGCGGGGGGACACACCGGGGAGCTGTTTTTT.